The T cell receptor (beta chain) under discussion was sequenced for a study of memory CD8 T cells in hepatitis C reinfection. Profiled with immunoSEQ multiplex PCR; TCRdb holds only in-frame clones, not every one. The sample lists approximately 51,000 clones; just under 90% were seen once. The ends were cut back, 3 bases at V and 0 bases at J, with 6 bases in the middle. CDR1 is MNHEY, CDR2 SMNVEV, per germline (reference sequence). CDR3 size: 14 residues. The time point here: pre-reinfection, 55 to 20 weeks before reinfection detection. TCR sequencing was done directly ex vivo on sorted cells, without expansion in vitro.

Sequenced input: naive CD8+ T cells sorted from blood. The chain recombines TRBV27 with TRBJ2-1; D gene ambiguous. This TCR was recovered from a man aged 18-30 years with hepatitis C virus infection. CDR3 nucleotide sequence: TGTGCCAGCAGTTTGGCTAGCTCCTACAATGAGCAGTTCTTC. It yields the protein CASSLASSYNEQFF.